Below, 31 T cell receptor beta chains from the same sample are listed, as sequenced in a study of blood T cell repertoires in COVID-19 (dated by TCRdb to about 2020). The library was built by means of the immunoSEQ multiplex PCR assay. TCRdb provides this immuneACCESS table in a form limited to in-frame rearrangements. Some clones are lacking; in checked studies, under half of them reflect an unresolved V gene, and why the rest are absent is not known. This sample is represented by approximately 180,000 clones; 87% of them were singletons. Clones ranked in the top ten supply roughly a fifth of the sample. Specimen: peripheral blood. Receptor source: a man in his 60s with active or convalescent COVID-19.

V is TRBV7-9 and J is TRBJ1-1; D gene uncertain. The CDR3 contains 14 residues. V shed 2 bases and J shed 0 bases, with 7 bases lying between them. Per the germline V gene, CDR1 is SEHNR and CDR2 is FQNEAQ (reference sequence). CDR3 DNA: TGTGCCAGCAGCTTAACCACAGTGAACACTGAAGCTTTCTTT. It codes for CASSLTTVNTEAFF.

The chain uses TRBV5-5 and TRBJ2-5, with 7 bases fitting TRBD1. The CDR3 is made up of 14 amino acids. V gave up 2 bases and J gave up 5 bases; unmatched junction bases: 6. The germline CDR1 and CDR2 sequences are SGHKS and YYEKEE (reference sequence). The chain's CDR3 is CASSLAGTAETQYF. The CDR3 bases are TGTGCCAGCAGCTTAGCTGGGACAGCGGAGACCCAGTACTTC.

This clone was observed a few times. V and J are TRBV7-2 and TRBJ1-5, with D hard to call. V was pared by 3 bases and J by 7 bases, with 7 bases between. The CDR3 contains 12 residues. Germline V gives CDR1 SGHTA, CDR2 FQGNSA. The CDR3 sequence: CASSFGRQPQHF. The CDR3 DNA reads TGTGCCAGCAGCTTTGGGAGGCAGCCCCAGCATTTT.

V and J are TRBV10-3 and TRBJ2-1; TRBD2 might be the D (6 bases). In germline, CDR1 is ENHRY, CDR2 SYGVKD. The V end lost 9 bases, the J end lost 0 bases, and 15 bases lay between the germline ends. The CDR3 consists of 15 residues. The CDR3 loop reads CAISGELSSYNEQFF. As DNA, the CDR3 is TGTGCCATTTCGGGAGAGCTAAGCTCCTACAATGAGCAGTTCTTC.

The chain carries TRBV15 and TRBJ2-7; 7 nucleotides agree with TRBD1. Germline loops: CDR1 LNHNV, CDR2 YYDKDF (reference sequence). The V segment lost 0 bases and the J segment 2 bases; nucleotides outside the gene matches: 4. The CDR3 is made up of 15 amino acids. This CDR3 reads CATSRDPGQTYEQYF. The DNA for the CDR3 is TGTGCCACCAGCAGAGATCCGGGACAGACCTACGAGCAGTACTTC.

The V gene is TRBV5-1, the J gene TRBJ1-3; D remains ambiguous. Germline V gene lookup returns CDR1 SGHRS and CDR2 YFSETQ. V shed 3 bases and J shed 2 bases, with 18 bases lying between them. The CDR3 runs to 17 residues. The DNA of the CDR3 is TGCGCCAGCAGCTCGGGTGCCGGGTTGAGCACTGGAAACACCATATATTTT. This codes for CASSSGAGLSTGNTIYF.

The rearrangement uses TRBV7-3 and TRBJ1-1; D unresolved. This CDR3 has 13 amino acids. Trimming stripped 3 bases from V and 1 base from J, with 6 bases between. Germline CDR1 is SGHTA and CDR2 is FQGTGA. The CDR3 region has the DNA TGTGCCAGCAGCTTTGACTGGAACACTGAAGCTTTCTTT. Its translation is CASSFDWNTEAFF.

J is TRBJ2-7 and V is TRBV4-1; TRBD1 matches at 10 bases. CDR3 size: 16 residues. Losses at the gene ends were 4 bases for V and 3 bases for J; bases not matched to a gene: 9. Germline lookup yields CDR1 MGHRA and CDR2 YSYEKL. CDR3 sequence: CASSPEGQGTIYEQYF. The CDR3 coding sequence is TGCGCCAGCAGCCCGGAGGGACAGGGGACGATCTACGAGCAGTACTTC.

The CDR3 DNA sequence: TGTGCCACCGCCCGGACTAGCGGGGACGTCGAGCAGTACTTC. Translated: CATARTSGDVEQYF. The rearrangement uses TRBV10-3 and TRBJ2-7, with 12 bases identical to TRBD2. The germline V gene encodes CDR1 ENHRY and CDR2 SYGVKD. The V segment lost 10 bases and the J segment 6 bases; nucleotides outside the gene matches: 10. This CDR3 contains 14 residues.

This chain uses TRBV27 with TRBJ1-3; TRBD1 agrees at 7 bases. Looked up from germline, CDR1 is MNHEY and CDR2 is SMNVEV (reference sequence). The CDR3 contains 14 residues. V was pared by 5 bases and J by 4 bases, with 5 bases of the junction left unmatched. Here the CDR3 DNA reads TGTGCCAGCAGTATGACAGGGTCCGGAAACACCATATATTTT. This sequence encodes CASSMTGSGNTIYF.

CDR3 amino acids: CAWSLTGSGNTIYF. The CDR3 coding sequence is TGTGCCTGGAGTCTGACAGGGTCTGGAAACACCATATATTTT. The chain carries TRBV30 and TRBJ1-3; the match to TRBD1 covers 7 bases. Germline CDR1 GTSNPN, CDR2 SVGIG (reference sequence). With 2 bases clipped from V and 1 base from J, the junction kept 2 bases outside the gene matches. CDR3 length equals 14 residues.

The chain couples TRBV6-5 to TRBJ2-7; a weak D match, TRBD2 (5 bases). Looked up from germline, CDR1 is MNHEY and CDR2 is SVGAGI. CDR3 length: 14 residues. V lost 5 bases, J lost 5 bases, and 16 bases lay in between. CDR3 protein: CASSLRALVDEQYF. The CDR3 DNA sequence: TGTGCCAGCAGTCTGCGGGCCCTTGTCGACGAGCAGTACTTC.

The chain joins TRBV4-1 to TRBJ1-2, with a possible D match to TRBD1 (6 bases). The CDR3 sequence is 18 residues long. V was shortened by 0 bases and J by 2 bases, with 19 bases between the two germline ends. CDR1 is MGHRA, CDR2 YSYEKL, per germline. CDR3 in amino acids: CASSQDLPGTPLNYGYTF. For the CDR3, the DNA is TGCGCCAGCAGCCAAGATCTCCCCGGGACACCACTAAACTATGGCTACACCTTC.

The rearrangement joins TRBV5-1 to TRBJ1-5; 9 nucleotides line up with TRBD1. Germline trimming cut 1 base from V and 2 bases from J; bases unmatched to any gene: 1. The CDR3 is made up of 15 amino acids. Germline V gene sequence: CDR1 SGHRS, CDR2 YFSETQ. CDR3 coding DNA: TGCGCCAGCAGCTTGACAGGGGGCGGCAATCAGCCCCAGCATTTT. It yields the protein CASSLTGGGNQPQHF.

The CDR3 loop reads CASRGQRNASNYGYTF. In nucleotides, the CDR3 is TGCGCCAGCAGGGGACAGCGGAATGCCTCTAACTATGGCTACACCTTC. The chain couples TRBV10-1 to TRBJ1-2, with 7 bases aligning to TRBD1. Per the germline V gene, CDR1 is WNHNN and CDR2 is SYGVQD (reference sequence). V was pared by 6 bases and J by 0 bases, with 10 bases of the junction left unmatched. The CDR3 is 16 amino acids.

The V and J genes are TRBV6-5 and TRBJ1-4, with 7 bases lining up with TRBD1. CDR3 size: 14 residues. CDR1 and CDR2 (germline): MNHEY, SVGAGI. Trimming cost V 4 bases and J 12 bases; bases outside gene matches: 11. The CDR3 is CASSWTGADGELFF. CDR3 sequence (DNA): TGTGCCAGCAGTTGGACAGGTGCCGACGGAGAACTGTTTTTT.

The J gene is TRBJ2-3, the V gene TRBV7-9, with TRBD2 matching 8 bases. CDR3 length: 16 residues. In germline, CDR1 is SEHNR, CDR2 FQNEAQ (reference sequence). Trimming took 3 bases from V and 3 from J; bases not matched to a gene: 8. CDR3 residues: CASSFPGSGGTDTQYF. DNA of the CDR3: TGTGCCAGCAGCTTCCCGGGATCGGGAGGGACAGATACGCAGTATTTT.

The chain employs TRBV18 and TRBJ2-5; D perhaps matches TRBD2 (6 bases). Germline V gene sequence: CDR1 KGHSH, CDR2 LQKENI. The CDR3 is made up of 16 amino acids. Trimming took off 2 bases at V and 1 base at J, with 14 bases between the two ends. The CDR3 reads CASSPGAPGAQETQYF. As DNA, the CDR3 is TGTGCCAGCTCACCAGGGGCCCCGGGAGCCCAAGAGACCCAGTACTTC.

The chain has TRBV14 and TRBJ1-1; D is perhaps TRBD1 (5 bases). V lost 4 bases to trimming and J lost 11 bases, with 17 bases between them. Germline V lookup: CDR1 SGHDN, CDR2 FVKESK. The CDR3 consists of 13 residues. In DNA form, the CDR3 reads TGTGCCAGCAGCCCCGGACATTGGGTAGAGGCTTTCTTT. Residues: CASSPGHWVEAFF.

The chain carries TRBV5-1 and TRBJ1-2, with 7 positions matching TRBD1. The CDR3 has 13 residues. The germline gives CDR1 SGHRS, CDR2 YFSETQ. V lost 3 bases and J lost 4; bases outside the gene matches: 3. CDR3 region: CASSYQGGYGYTF. CDR3 in DNA: TGCGCCAGCAGCTACCAGGGGGGCTATGGCTACACCTTC.

The chain carries TRBV18 and TRBJ1-2, with 9 bases identical to TRBD1. Germline V gene sequence: CDR1 KGHSH, CDR2 LQKENI. V gave up 0 bases and J gave up 8 bases; unmatched junction bases: 7. CDR3 length: 15 amino acids. CDR3 loop: CASSPPGQGLRGYTF. In DNA form, the CDR3 reads TGTGCCAGCTCACCACCGGGACAGGGTCTTCGGGGCTACACCTTC.

The V gene is TRBV7-9, the J gene TRBJ1-5; D gene ambiguous. The germline CDR1 and CDR2 sequences are SEHNR and FQNEAQ (reference sequence). CDR3 length: 14 amino acids. The V gene lost 5 bases and the J gene lost 6 bases, with 14 bases spanning the gap. The CDR3: CASSPAGEGQPQHF. CDR3 bases: TGTGCCAGCAGCCCCGCCGGGGAAGGTCAGCCCCAGCATTTT.

This clone has a handful of counts. The V and J genes are TRBV10-3 and TRBJ2-5, with a tentative D call TRBD1 (6 bases). Trimming took off 2 bases at V and 5 bases at J, with 18 bases between the two ends. Germline-derived CDR1 and CDR2 are ENHRY and SYGVKD. The CDR3 extends over 16 amino acids. CDR3 in amino acids: CAISEQGSGVGETQYF. The DNA for the CDR3 is TGTGCCATCAGTGAGCAGGGGAGCGGTGTGGGGGAGACCCAGTACTTC.

This clone was picked up one time. This chain uses TRBV4-2 with TRBJ2-7; no clear D gene. Trimming shortened V by 0 bases and J by 3 bases, and 12 bases separated the two germline ends. The CDR3 is 15 residues long. Germline V gene lookup returns CDR1 LGHNA and CDR2 YNFKEQ. The CDR3 bases are TGTGCCAGCAGCCAAGACGTCCGAGGAATCTACGAGCAGTACTTC. Translation: CASSQDVRGIYEQYF.

The J gene is TRBJ2-3, the V gene TRBV4-2; 14 bases are a match to TRBD2. V gave up 0 bases and J gave up 5 bases; unmatched junction bases: 7. CDR1 and CDR2 (germline): LGHNA, YNFKEQ. The CDR3 covers 18 residues. The CDR3 DNA reads TGTGCCAGCAGCCAAGATATGGGGACTAGCGGGGGTAGAGATACGCAGTATTTT. It codes for CASSQDMGTSGGRDTQYF.

In regard to this clone: Distinct nucleotide sequences in the sample also encode this CDR3. The V and J genes are TRBV9 and TRBJ2-3; the match to TRBD2 covers 9 bases. V was pared by 0 bases and J by 2 bases, with 1 base of the junction left unmatched. The CDR3 is made up of 15 amino acids. Germline lookup yields CDR1 SGDLS and CDR2 YYNGEE. DNA of the CDR3: TGTGCCAGCAGCGTAGGACTAGCGGCCACAGATACGCAGTATTTT. It specifies CASSVGLAATDTQYF.

This clone has more than one count but fewer than ten. V is TRBV29-1 and J is TRBJ1-2; D ambiguous. The ends were cut back, 4 bases at V and 2 bases at J, with 17 bases in the middle. The CDR3 extends over 15 amino acids. In germline, CDR1 is SQVTM, CDR2 ANQGSEA. The CDR3 loop reads CSVADSTQINYGYTF. The CDR3 coding sequence is TGCAGCGTTGCGGACTCAACACAAATCAACTATGGCTACACCTTC.

This chain joins TRBV2 and TRBJ1-2, with a possible D match to TRBD1 (5 bases). In germline, CDR1 is SNHLY, CDR2 FYNNEI. The CDR3 is 13 residues long. Trimming pared 6 bases from V and 2 bases from J, leaving 10 bases between. The CDR3 loop is CASRDITNYGYTF. The DNA of the CDR3 is TGTGCCAGCAGGGACATCACCAACTATGGCTACACCTTC. The complete variable domain, with remaining parts taken from reference TRBV2 and TRBJ1-2, reads EPEVTQTPSHQVTQMGQEVILRCVPISNHLYFYWYRQILGQKVEFLVSFYNNEISEKSEIFDDQFSVERPDGSNFTLKIRSTKLEDSAMYFCASRDITNYGYTFGSGTRLTVV.

This clone has just one count. The J gene is TRBJ1-1, the V gene TRBV6-5; no firm D call. The CDR3 runs 14 residues. Germline CDR1 is MNHEY and CDR2 is SVGAGI. The V end lost 1 base, the J end lost 10 bases, and 16 bases lay between the germline ends. The CDR3 spells CASSYLQPGSTAFF. DNA of the CDR3: TGTGCCAGCAGTTACTTACAACCGGGGAGTACAGCTTTCTTT.

The chain couples TRBV23-1 to TRBJ1-2; TRBD1 is a possible D gene (6 bases). TRBV23-1 is treated as an ORF (open reading frame) with a function not yet certain. This CDR3 spans 17 amino acids. The V end was cut by 0 bases, the J end by 0 bases, with 14 bases between. CDR3 in DNA: TGCGCCAGCAGTCAATCCACAGGGATTAAAGCTAACTATGGCTACACCTTC. Translation gives CASSQSTGIKANYGYTF.

The V call is TRBV6-5, the J call TRBJ1-3; perhaps TRBD1 as D (5 bases). The CDR3 consists of 15 residues. Trimming took 2 bases from V and 0 from J, leaving 8 bases between them. Germline CDR1 MNHEY, CDR2 SVGAGI. CDR3 nucleotide sequence: TGTGCCAGCAGTTACCGGGGGAGCTCTGGAAACACCATATATTTT. This encodes CASSYRGSSGNTIYF.